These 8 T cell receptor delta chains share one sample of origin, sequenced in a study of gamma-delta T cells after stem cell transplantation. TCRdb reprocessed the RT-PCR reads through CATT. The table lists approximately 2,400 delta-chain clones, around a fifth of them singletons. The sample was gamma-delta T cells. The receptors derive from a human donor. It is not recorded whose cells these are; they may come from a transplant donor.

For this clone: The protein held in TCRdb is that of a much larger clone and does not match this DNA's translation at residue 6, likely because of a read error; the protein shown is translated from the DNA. CDR3 amino acids: CACDAGLGATYTDKLIF. CDR3 coding DNA: TGTGCCTGTGACGCGGGACTGGGGGCGACCTACACCGATAAACTCATCTTT. The rearrangement joins TRDV2 to TRDJ1, with 8 positions matching TRDD3. The CDR3 consists of 17 residues. Trimming at V came to 3 bases and at J to 0 bases, leaving 11 bases not matched to a gene. Looked up from germline, CDR1 is GEAIGNYY and CDR2 is EKD.

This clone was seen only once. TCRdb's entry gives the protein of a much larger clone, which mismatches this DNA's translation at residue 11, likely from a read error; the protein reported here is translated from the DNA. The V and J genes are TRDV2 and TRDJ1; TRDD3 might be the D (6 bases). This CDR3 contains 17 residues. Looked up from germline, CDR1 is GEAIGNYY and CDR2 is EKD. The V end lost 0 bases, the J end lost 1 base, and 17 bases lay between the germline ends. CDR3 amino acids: CACDTLEGDTSTDKLIF. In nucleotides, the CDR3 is TGTGCCTGTGACACCCTAGAGGGGGACACCTCCACCGATAAACTCATCTTT.

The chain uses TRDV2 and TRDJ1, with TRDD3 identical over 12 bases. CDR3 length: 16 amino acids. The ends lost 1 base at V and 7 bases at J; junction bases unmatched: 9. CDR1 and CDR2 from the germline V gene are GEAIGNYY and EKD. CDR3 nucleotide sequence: TGTGCCTGTGACACACTGGGGGATACTTCCGATGGTAAACTCATCTTT. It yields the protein CACDTLGDTSDGKLIF.

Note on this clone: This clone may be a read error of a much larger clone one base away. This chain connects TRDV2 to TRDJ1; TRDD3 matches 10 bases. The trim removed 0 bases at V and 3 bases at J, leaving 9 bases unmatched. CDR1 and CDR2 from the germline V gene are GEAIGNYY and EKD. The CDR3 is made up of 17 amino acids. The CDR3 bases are TGTGCCTGTGACACCATGTCCTCCACTGGGGGATCCGATAAACTCATCTTT. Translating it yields CACDTMSSTGGSDKLIF.

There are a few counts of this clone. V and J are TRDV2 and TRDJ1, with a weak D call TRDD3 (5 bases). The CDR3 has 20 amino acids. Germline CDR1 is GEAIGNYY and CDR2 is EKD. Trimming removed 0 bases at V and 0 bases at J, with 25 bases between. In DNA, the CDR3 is TGTGCCTGTGACACCCTGGTTTTCTCCGACTTACTGGAGGACACCGATAAACTCATCTTT. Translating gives CACDTLVFSDLLEDTDKLIF.

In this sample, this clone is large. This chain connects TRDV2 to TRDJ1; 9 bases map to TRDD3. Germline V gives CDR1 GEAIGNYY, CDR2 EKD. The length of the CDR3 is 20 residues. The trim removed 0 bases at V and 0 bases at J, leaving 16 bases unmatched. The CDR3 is CACDTMQRLGDPGYTDKLIF. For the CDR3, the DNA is TGTGCCTGTGACACCATGCAAAGGCTGGGGGATCCGGGCTACACCGATAAACTCATCTTT.

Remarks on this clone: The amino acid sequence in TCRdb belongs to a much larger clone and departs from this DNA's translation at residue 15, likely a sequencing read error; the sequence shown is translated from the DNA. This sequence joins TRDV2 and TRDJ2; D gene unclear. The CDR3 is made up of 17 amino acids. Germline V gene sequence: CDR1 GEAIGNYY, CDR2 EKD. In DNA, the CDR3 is TGTGCCTGTGATCCCCTAGCTACCTCTACTACGACAGCACAAATCTTCTTT. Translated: CACDPLATSTTTAQIFF.

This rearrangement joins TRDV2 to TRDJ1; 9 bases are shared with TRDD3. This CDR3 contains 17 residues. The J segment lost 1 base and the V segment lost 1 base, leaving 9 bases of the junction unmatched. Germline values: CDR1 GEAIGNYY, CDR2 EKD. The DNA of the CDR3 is TGTGCCTGTGACACTCTGGGGGATTCCTTGATCACCGATAAACTCATCTTT. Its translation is CACDTLGDSLITDKLIF.